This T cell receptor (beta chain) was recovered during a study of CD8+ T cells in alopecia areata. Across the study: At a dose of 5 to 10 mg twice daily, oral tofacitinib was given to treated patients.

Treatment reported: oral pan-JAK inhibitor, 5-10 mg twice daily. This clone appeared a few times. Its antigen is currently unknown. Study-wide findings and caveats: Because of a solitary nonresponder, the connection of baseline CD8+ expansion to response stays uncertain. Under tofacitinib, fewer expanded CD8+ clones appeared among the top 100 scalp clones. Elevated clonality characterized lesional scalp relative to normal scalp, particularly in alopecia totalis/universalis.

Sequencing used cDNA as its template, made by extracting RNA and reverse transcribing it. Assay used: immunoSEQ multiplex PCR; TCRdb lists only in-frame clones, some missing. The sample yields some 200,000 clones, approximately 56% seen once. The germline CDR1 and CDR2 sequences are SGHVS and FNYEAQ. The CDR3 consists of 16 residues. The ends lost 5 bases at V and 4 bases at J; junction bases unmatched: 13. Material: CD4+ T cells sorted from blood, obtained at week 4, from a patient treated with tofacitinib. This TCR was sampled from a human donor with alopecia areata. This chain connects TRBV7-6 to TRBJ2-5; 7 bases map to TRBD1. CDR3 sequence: CASSPRDRIWPETQYF. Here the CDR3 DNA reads TGTGCCAGCAGCCCCCGGGACAGAATTTGGCCAGAGACCCAGTACTTC.